The 23 T cell receptor beta chains listed next were all sequenced from one sample in a study of graft-versus-host responses after intestinal transplantation. Tissue processing of the graft released intraepithelial and lamina propria lymphocytes from it. Clones were read by immunoSEQ multiplex PCR, and TCRdb kept only the in-frame ones, dropping some. Of almost 30,000 clones in the sample, over 60% were seen once. Sample: ileum tissue, taken 98 days after intestinal transplantation. The receptors originated from a human patient who received an intestinal transplant, so some T cells may come from the graft donor.

CDR3 in DNA: TGCGCCAGCAGCCTAATAGGACTCGAGACCCAGTACTTC. This codes for CASSLIGLETQYF. The V and J genes are TRBV4-1 and TRBJ2-5; tentatively, D is TRBD2 (5 bases). CDR3 length equals 13 residues. Per germline, CDR1 MGHRA and CDR2 YSYEKL. Trimming pared 4 bases from V and 5 bases from J, leaving 11 bases between.

The chain combines TRBV27 with TRBJ2-3; 8 bases map to TRBD1. The germline V gene has CDR1 MNHEY and CDR2 SMNVEV (reference sequence). This CDR3 contains 14 residues. The V gene end was trimmed by 5 bases and the J gene end by 6 bases; junction bases not matched to a gene: 7. This chain's CDR3 is CASSGFRGLDTQYF. The CDR3 coding sequence is TGTGCCAGCAGTGGATTCAGGGGGCTGGATACGCAGTATTTT.

The DNA for the CDR3 is TGTGCCAGCAGTTTTATGGACAGGGCGGAAGGCTACACCTTC. The encoded protein is CASSFMDRAEGYTF. This chain links TRBV6-1 with TRBJ1-2; 8 positions agree with TRBD1. V trimming: 5 bases; J trimming: 8 bases; junction bases outside the gene matches: 10. The CDR3 spans 14 residues. The V gene's germline CDR1 is MNHNS and CDR2 SASEGT.

The V and J genes are TRBV6-5 and TRBJ2-5; D gene unclear. Trimming shortened V by 1 base and J by 1 base, and 7 bases separated the two germline ends. Germline lookup yields CDR1 MNHEY and CDR2 SVGAGI. The CDR3 extends over 14 amino acids. CDR3 DNA: TGTGCCAGCAGTTACTTCGGCAGCCAAGAGACCCAGTACTTC. Protein sequence: CASSYFGSQETQYF.

This clone was found a few times. The chain carries TRBV18 and TRBJ2-7, with D hard to call. The V gene's germline CDR1 is KGHSH and CDR2 LQKENI. The V and J ends lost 4 bases and 5 bases respectively, with 9 bases between them. This CDR3 has 12 amino acids. The CDR3 spells CASSRERDEQYF. The CDR3 DNA sequence: TGTGCCAGCTCACGAGAAAGAGACGAGCAGTACTTC.

The CDR3 spells CASSLYGTYTDTQYF. DNA for the CDR3: TGTGCCAGCAGCCTCTACGGTACCTACACAGATACGCAGTATTTT. This chain links TRBV5-6 with TRBJ2-3; D uncertain. The V and J ends lost 4 bases and 2 bases respectively, with 14 bases between them. CDR1 is SGHDT and CDR2 is YYEEEE in the germline V gene. CDR3 length equals 15 residues.

The chain recombines TRBV5-5 with TRBJ2-7, with no clear D. Trimming removed 5 bases from V and 3 bases from J, with 6 bases in between. Germline V gene sequence: CDR1 SGHKS, CDR2 YYEKEE (reference sequence). This CDR3 comprises 11 residues. The CDR3 reads CASRVHYEQYF. The CDR3 DNA follows: TGTGCCAGCAGAGTCCACTACGAGCAGTACTTC.

This chain joins TRBV19 and TRBJ1-6; 8 bases fit TRBD1. CDR1 is LNHDA and CDR2 is SQIVND in the germline V gene (reference sequence). The CDR3 covers 17 residues. Unmatched junction bases numbered 5, after V lost 0 bases and J lost 4 bases. In DNA form, the CDR3 reads TGTGCCAGTAGTATAGATAGTCGGACAGGGTATAATTCACCCCTCCACTTT. Translated, it gives CASSIDSRTGYNSPLHF.

V usage is TRBV28 and J usage is TRBJ1-4, with a possible D match to TRBD1 (6 bases). The CDR3 spans 14 residues. Trimming shortened V by 5 bases and J by 10 bases, and 17 bases separated the two germline ends. Germline CDR1 reads MDHEN; CDR2 reads SYDVKM. This CDR3 is CASSPPNRVGKLFF. CDR3 DNA sequence: TGTGCCAGCAGTCCCCCTAACAGGGTGGGAAAACTGTTTTTT.

The chain uses TRBV4-1 and TRBJ2-3; D uncertain. Looked up from germline, CDR1 is MGHRA and CDR2 is YSYEKL. The CDR3 covers 17 residues. The V and J ends lost 0 bases and 2 bases respectively, with 15 bases between them. CDR3 amino acids: CASSQESRFQLTDTQYF. The CDR3 DNA reads as TGCGCCAGCAGCCAAGAGTCCAGGTTCCAACTCACAGATACGCAGTATTTT.

The chain couples TRBV27 to TRBJ1-4; unclear D gene. V lost 4 bases to trimming and J lost 8 bases, with 11 bases between them. The CDR3 is 13 amino acids. Germline V CDR1 and CDR2: MNHEY, SMNVEV (reference sequence). This CDR3 is CASSWESGEKLFF. The CDR3 coding sequence is TGTGCCAGCAGTTGGGAGTCCGGGGAAAAACTGTTTTTT.

The V call is TRBV15, the J call TRBJ2-3; TRBD2 matches 7 bases. The CDR3 contains 16 residues. CDR1 and CDR2 (germline): LNHNV, YYDKDF (reference sequence). With V trimmed by 5 bases and J by 1 base, 9 bases remained unmatched. CDR3 residues: CATSPFVGGGTDTQYF. In DNA, the CDR3 is TGTGCCACCAGCCCTTTCGTGGGGGGGGGCACAGATACGCAGTATTTT.

This clone was counted between two and nine times. The chain joins TRBV7-2 to TRBJ1-5, with D perhaps matching TRBD1 (5 bases). V lost 5 bases to trimming and J lost 0 bases, with 11 bases between them. Germline-derived CDR1 and CDR2 are SGHTA and FQGNSA. CDR3 length: 15 amino acids. The CDR3 nucleotides are TGTGCCAGCAGCGGGTCGACAGCTAGCAATCAGCCCCAGCATTTT. Its protein product is CASSGSTASNQPQHF.

The rearrangement uses TRBV4-1 and TRBJ2-1; no definite D call. Germline CDR1 reads MGHRA; CDR2 reads YSYEKL. Trimming shortened V by 0 bases and J by 6 bases, and 6 bases separated the two germline ends. The CDR3 is 13 amino acids. CDR3 sequence reads: CASSQDIGNEQFF. The DNA of the CDR3 is TGCGCCAGCAGCCAAGATATCGGCAATGAGCAGTTCTTC.

This clone was recorded only once. Additional DNA sequences in this sample encode the identical CDR3. The chain couples TRBV18 to TRBJ1-1; 7 nucleotides match TRBD1. Germline loops: CDR1 KGHSH, CDR2 LQKENI. The CDR3 has 14 amino acids. The J segment lost 2 bases and the V segment lost 6 bases, leaving 6 bases of the junction unmatched. CDR3 coding DNA: TGTGCCAGCTCCCTCGGGACAGCCAACACTGAAGCTTTCTTT. Encoded protein: CASSLGTANTEAFF.

This chain joins TRBV2 and TRBJ2-1; TRBD2 agrees at 9 bases. The CDR3 length is 15 residues. Germline trimming cut 6 bases from V and 5 bases from J; bases unmatched to any gene: 8. CDR1 is SNHLY, CDR2 FYNNEI, per germline. CDR3: CASRGSGGPNNEQFF. The CDR3 DNA reads TGTGCCAGCAGGGGAAGCGGGGGGCCTAACAATGAGCAGTTCTTC.

V gene TRBV21-1 combines with J gene TRBJ2-7; the D call TRBD1 from the table was never checked on the DNA. TRBV21-1 is reported as a pseudogene. The CDR3 length is 18 residues. The CDR3, as DNA: TGTGCCAGCGAGGGGGCGGGACAGGGTGCCCCTTCCTCCTACGAGCAGTACTTC. It yields the protein CASEGAGQGAPSSYEQYF.

In this sample, this clone turned up a few times. This rearrangement joins TRBV18 to TRBJ2-2; a weak D match, TRBD1 (6 bases). Germline CDR1 reads KGHSH; CDR2 reads LQKENI. With 0 bases removed from V and 5 bases from J, the gap between germline ends came to 13 bases. The length of the CDR3 is 16 residues. CDR3 loop: CASSPPLQGRTGELFF. The DNA of the CDR3 is TGTGCCAGCTCACCACCGCTACAGGGTAGGACCGGGGAGCTGTTTTTT.

This chain connects TRBV5-1 to TRBJ1-2; D remains ambiguous. In germline, CDR1 is SGHRS, CDR2 YFSETQ. The CDR3 spans 14 residues. Trimming shortened V by 2 bases and J by 4 bases, and 12 bases separated the two germline ends. The CDR3 reads CASSFSPAGYGYTF. In nucleotides, the CDR3 is TGCGCCAGCAGCTTCAGTCCCGCGGGCTATGGCTACACCTTC. The full variable domain, completed using reference TRBV5-1 and TRBJ1-2, is KAGVTQTPRYLIKTRGQQVTLSCSPISGHRSVSWYQQTPGQGLQFLFEYFSETQRNKGNFPGRFSGRQFSNSRSEMNVSTLELGDSALYLCASSFSPAGYGYTFGSGTRLTVV.

About this clone itself: A much larger clone lies one base from this, so it may be a read error. The chain combines TRBV27 with TRBJ2-7, with TRBD2 as a possible D gene (5 bases). Trimming stripped 4 bases from V and 5 bases from J, with 6 bases between. The CDR3 runs 11 residues. Germline CDR1 is MNHEY and CDR2 is SMNVEV (reference sequence). In nucleotides, the CDR3 is TGTGCCAGCAGTTCCGGGGACGAGCAGTACTTC. Residues: CASSSGDEQYF.

The chain couples TRBV27 to TRBJ2-3; D not certain. The V end was cut by 3 bases, the J end by 5 bases, with 21 bases between. The CDR3 covers 17 residues. The germline gives CDR1 MNHEY, CDR2 SMNVEV (reference sequence). CDR3 amino acids: CASSFSHGARLEDTQYF. The CDR3 coding sequence is TGTGCCAGCAGTTTCTCCCACGGAGCGCGGTTGGAAGATACGCAGTATTTT.

This clone was counted a single time. This rearrangement joins TRBV7-2 to TRBJ2-1, with TRBD2 identical over 8 bases. V dropped 2 bases and J dropped 5; count of bases not matched to a gene: 11. The CDR3 consists of 17 residues. Germline V gene sequence: CDR1 SGHTA, CDR2 FQGNSA. The CDR3 sequence: CASSLWSGGPPNNEQFF. CDR3 coding DNA: TGTGCCAGCAGCTTATGGTCGGGGGGGCCCCCAAACAATGAGCAGTTCTTC.

V gene TRBV5-4 combines with J gene TRBJ1-2; no definite D call. The CDR3 consists of 13 residues. V lost 1 base and J 5 bases, leaving 9 bases between the germline ends. Per germline, CDR1 SGHNT and CDR2 YYREEE (reference sequence). The CDR3 here is CASSLRGGYGYTF. CDR3 bases: TGTGCCAGCAGCTTGAGAGGAGGGTATGGCTACACCTTC.